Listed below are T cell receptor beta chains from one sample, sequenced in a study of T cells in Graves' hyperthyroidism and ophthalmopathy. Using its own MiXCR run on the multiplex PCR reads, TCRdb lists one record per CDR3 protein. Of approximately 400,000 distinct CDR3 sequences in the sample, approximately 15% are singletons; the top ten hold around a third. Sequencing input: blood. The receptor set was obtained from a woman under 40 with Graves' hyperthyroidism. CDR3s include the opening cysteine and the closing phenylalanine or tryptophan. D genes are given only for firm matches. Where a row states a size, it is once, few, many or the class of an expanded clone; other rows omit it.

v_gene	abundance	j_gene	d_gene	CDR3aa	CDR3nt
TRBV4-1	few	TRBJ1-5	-	CASSQVGDNQPQHF	TGCGCCAGCAGCCAAGTCGGGGACAATCAGCCCCAGCATTTT
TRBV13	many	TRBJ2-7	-	CASSSRPSDHEQYF	TGTGCCAGCAGCTCTCGACCTTCGGACCACGAGCAGTACTTC
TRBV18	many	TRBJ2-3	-	CASSPYSGREDADTQYF	TGTGCCAGCTCACCATATAGCGGCAGGGAGGACGCAGATACGCAGTATTTT
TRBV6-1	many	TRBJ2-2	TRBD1	CASSDRGEAGELFF	TGTGCCAGCAGCGACAGGGGTGAGGCCGGGGAGCTGTTTTTT
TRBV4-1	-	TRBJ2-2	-	CASSQATGHDTGELFF	TGCGCCAGCAGCCAAGCAACAGGGCATGACACCGGGGAGCTGTTTTTT
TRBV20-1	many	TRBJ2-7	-	CSARGRSSYEQYF	TGCAGTGCTAGAGGAAGGAGCTCCTACGAGCAGTACTTC
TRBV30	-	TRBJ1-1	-	CAWSVAPQEAFF	TGTGCCTGGAGTGTTGCGCCGCAGGAAGCTTTCTTT
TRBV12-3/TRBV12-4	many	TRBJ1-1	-	CASSDHRPQNTEAFF	TGTGCCAGCAGTGATCACCGACCCCAGAACACTGAAGCTTTCTTT
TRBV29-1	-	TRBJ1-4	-	CSVRGHDEKLFF	TGCAGCGTCCGGGGGCACGATGAAAAACTGTTTTTT
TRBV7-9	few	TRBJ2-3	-	CASSSYTRSSTDTQYF	TGTGCCAGCAGCTCCTACACTAGGAGCAGCACAGATACGCAGTATTTT
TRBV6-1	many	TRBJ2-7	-	CASSEWPAYEQYF	TGTGCCAGCAGTGAATGGCCCGCCTACGAGCAGTACTTC
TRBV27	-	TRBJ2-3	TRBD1	CASTVQGLSTDTQYF	TGTGCCAGCACAGTACAGGGGTTATCCACAGATACGCAGTATTTT
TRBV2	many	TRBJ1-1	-	CASGSERTFF	TGTGCCAGCGGGTCAGAGAGGACTTTCTTT
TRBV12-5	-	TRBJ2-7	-	CASGLVDGIQTSSSYNEQYF	TGTGCTAGTGGTTTGGTAGACGGGATTCAGACGTCGAGCTCCTACAATGAGCAGTACTTC
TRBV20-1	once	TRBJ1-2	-	CSARLRQVQVDYGYTF	TGCAGTGCTAGGTTAAGACAGGTTCAGGTCGACTATGGCTACACCTTC